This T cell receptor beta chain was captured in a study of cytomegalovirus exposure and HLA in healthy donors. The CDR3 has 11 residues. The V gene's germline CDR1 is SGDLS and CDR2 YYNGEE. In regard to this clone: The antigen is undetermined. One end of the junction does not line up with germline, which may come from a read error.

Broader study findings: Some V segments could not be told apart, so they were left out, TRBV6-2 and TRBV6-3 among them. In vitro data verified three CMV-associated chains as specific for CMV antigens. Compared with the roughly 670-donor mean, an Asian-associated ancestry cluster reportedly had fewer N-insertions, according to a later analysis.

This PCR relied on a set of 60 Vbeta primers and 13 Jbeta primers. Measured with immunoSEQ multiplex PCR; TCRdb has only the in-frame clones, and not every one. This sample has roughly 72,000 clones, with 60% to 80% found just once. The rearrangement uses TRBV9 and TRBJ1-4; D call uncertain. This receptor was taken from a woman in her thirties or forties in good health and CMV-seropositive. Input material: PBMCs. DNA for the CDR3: TGTGCCAGCAGCGTCCCCGGGTCTTACTCTTTT. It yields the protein CASSVPGSYSF. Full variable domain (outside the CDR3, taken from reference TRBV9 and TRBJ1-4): DSGVTQTPKHLITATGQRVTLRCSPRSGDLSVYWYQQSLDQGLQFLIQYYNGEERAKGNILERFSAQQFPDLHSELNLSSLELGDSALYFCASSVPGSYSFGSGTQLSVL.